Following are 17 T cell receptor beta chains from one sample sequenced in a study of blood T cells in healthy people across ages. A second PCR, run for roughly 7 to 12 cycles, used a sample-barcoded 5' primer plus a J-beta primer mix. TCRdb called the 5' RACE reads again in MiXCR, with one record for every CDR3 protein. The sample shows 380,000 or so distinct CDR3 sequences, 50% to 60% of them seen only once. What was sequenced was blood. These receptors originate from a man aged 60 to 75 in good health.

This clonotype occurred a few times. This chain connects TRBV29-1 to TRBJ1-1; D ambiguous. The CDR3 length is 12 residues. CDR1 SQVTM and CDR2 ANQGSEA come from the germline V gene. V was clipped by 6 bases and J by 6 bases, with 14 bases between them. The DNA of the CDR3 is TGCAGCGTCCCCGCCAGAGGTTCTGAAGCTTTCTTT. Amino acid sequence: CSVPARGSEAFF. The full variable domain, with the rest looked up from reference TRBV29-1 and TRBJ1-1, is SAVISQKPSRDICQRGTSLTIQCQVDSQVTMMFWYRQQPGQSLTLIATANQGSEATYESGFVIDKFPISRPNLTFSTLTVSNMSPEDSSIYLCSVPARGSEAFFGQGTRLTVV.

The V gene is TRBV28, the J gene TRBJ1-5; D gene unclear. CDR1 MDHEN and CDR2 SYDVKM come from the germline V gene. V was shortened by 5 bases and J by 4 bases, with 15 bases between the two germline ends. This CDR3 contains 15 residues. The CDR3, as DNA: TGTGCCAGCAGTCGACCGGACGGTAAAAATCAGCCCCAGCATTTT. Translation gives CASSRPDGKNQPQHF.

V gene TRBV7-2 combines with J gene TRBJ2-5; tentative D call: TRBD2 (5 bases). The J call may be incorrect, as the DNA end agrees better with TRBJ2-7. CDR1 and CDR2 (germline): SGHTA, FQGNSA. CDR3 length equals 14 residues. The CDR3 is CASNSCRASGEQYF. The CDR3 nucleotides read TGTGCCAGCAACTCTTGTAGGGCAAGCGGCGAGCAGTACTTC.

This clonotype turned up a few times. The CDR3 protein is CASSFGGSSSYNEQFF. As DNA, the CDR3 is TGTGCCAGCAGCTTCGGAGGGTCAAGCTCCTACAATGAGCAGTTCTTC. The chain is built from TRBV11-1 and TRBJ2-1; a possible D gene is TRBD2 (6 bases). The germline V and J ends were trimmed by 3 bases and 0 bases, with 12 bases remaining between them. Germline-derived CDR1 and CDR2 are SGHAT and FQDESV (reference sequence). The CDR3 length is 16 residues.

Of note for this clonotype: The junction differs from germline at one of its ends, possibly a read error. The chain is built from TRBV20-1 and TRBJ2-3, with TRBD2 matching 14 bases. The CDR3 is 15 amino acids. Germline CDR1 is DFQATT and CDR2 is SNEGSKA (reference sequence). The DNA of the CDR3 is TGCAGCGCTAGGGGACTAGCGGGAGCTCCAGATACGCAGTATTTT. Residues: CSARGLAGAPDTQYF.

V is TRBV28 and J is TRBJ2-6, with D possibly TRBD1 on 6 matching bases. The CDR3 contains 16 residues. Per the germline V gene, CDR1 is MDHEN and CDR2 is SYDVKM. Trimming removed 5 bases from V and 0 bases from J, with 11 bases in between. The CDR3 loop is CASSLDRHSGANVLTF. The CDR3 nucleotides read TGTGCCAGCAGTCTTGACAGGCACTCTGGGGCCAACGTCCTGACTTTC.

CDR3 loop: CASSPDRSTAAFF. In DNA, the CDR3 is TGTGCCAGCAGTCCCGACAGATCGACTGCGGCTTTCTTT. The chain has TRBV6-6 and TRBJ1-1; D may be TRBD1 (5 bases). Germline CDR1 reads MNHNY; CDR2 reads SVGAGI (reference sequence). CDR3 size: 13 residues. The V gene lost 5 bases and the J gene lost 11 bases, with 18 bases spanning the gap.

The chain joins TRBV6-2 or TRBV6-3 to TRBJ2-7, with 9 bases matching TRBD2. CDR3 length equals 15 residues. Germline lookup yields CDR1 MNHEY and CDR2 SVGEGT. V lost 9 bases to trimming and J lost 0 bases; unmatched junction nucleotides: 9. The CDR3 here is CASRTEREVSYEQYF. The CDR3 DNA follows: TGTGCCAGTCGTACGGAGCGGGAGGTCTCCTACGAGCAGTACTTC.

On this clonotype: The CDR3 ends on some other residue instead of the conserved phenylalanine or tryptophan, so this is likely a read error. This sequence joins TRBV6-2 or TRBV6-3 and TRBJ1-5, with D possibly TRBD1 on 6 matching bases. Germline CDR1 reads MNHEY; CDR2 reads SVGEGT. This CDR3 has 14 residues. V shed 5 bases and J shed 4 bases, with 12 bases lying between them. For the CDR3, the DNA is TGTGCCAGCAGTAACCACGGGACAAATCAGCCCCAGCATCTT. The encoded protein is CASSNHGTNQPQHL.

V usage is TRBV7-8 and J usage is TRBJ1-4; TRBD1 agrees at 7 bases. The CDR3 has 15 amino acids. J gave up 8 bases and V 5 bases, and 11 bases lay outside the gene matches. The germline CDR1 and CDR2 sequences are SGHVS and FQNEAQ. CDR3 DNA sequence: TGTGCCAGCAGCCCCTCGGGGGCAGGGGGAGAAAAACTGTTTTTT. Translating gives CASSPSGAGGEKLFF.

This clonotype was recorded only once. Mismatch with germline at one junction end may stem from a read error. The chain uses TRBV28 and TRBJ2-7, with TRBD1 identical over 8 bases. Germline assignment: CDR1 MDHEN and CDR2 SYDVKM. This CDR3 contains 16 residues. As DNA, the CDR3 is TGTGTCAGCAGTTTAGGCGGCAGGGGGCTGGTATACGAGCAGTACTTC. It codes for CVSSLGGRGLVYEQYF.

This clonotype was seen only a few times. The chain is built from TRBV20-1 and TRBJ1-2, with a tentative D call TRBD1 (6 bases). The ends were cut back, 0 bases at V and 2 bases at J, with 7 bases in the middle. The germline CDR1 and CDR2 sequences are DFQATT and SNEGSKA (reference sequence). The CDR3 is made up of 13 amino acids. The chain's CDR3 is CSAREGGNYGYTF. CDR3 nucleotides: TGCAGTGCTAGAGAGGGGGGCAACTATGGCTACACCTTC.

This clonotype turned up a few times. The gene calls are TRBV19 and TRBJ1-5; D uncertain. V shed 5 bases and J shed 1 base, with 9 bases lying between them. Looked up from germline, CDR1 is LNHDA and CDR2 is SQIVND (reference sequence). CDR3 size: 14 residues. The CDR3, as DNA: TGTGCCAGTAGTGCTGTGGCCAGCAATCAGCCCCAGCATTTT. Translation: CASSAVASNQPQHF.

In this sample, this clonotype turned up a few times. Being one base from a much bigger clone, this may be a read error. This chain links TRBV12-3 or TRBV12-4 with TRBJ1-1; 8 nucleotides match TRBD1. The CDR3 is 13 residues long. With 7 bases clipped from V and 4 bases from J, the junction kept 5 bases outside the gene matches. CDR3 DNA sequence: TGTGCCAGCACCGCAGGGGGCATCACTGAAGCTTTCTTT. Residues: CASTAGGITEAFF.

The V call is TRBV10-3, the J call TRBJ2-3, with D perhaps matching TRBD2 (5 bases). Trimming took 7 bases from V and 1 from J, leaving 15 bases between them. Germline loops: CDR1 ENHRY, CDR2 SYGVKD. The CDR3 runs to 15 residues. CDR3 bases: TGTGCCATCACCTCGAACGGGGTAGGCACAGATACGCAGTATTTT. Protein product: CAITSNGVGTDTQYF.

CDR3 loop: CASSSTSAEQYF. CDR3 nucleotides: TGTGCCAGCAGCTCAACTTCCGCCGAGCAGTACTTC. The rearrangement links TRBV27 to TRBJ2-7; D is unclear. This CDR3 spans 12 amino acids. V lost 6 bases and J lost 6, with 12 bases in between. Germline CDR1 reads MNHEY; CDR2 reads SMNVEV (reference sequence).

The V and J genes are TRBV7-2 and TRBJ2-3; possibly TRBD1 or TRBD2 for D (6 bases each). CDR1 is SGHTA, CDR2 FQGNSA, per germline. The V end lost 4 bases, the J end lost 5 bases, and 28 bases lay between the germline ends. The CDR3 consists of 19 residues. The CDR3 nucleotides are TGTGCCAGCAGCTCCGAGCGGGCAGGGGCTAAACAGACCAGAGATACGCAGTATTTT. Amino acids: CASSSERAGAKQTRDTQYF.